These T cell receptor beta chains were read from a single sample in a study of PD-1 blockade in classical Hodgkin lymphoma. Clones were sequenced by immunoSEQ multiplex PCR, and TCRdb holds only the in-frame ones, with some missing. This table holds roughly 10,000 clones, around nine tenths found once. Sequencing used peripheral blood mononuclear cells (PBMCs), obtained before the fourth cycle of nivolumab. Receptors originate from a human donor with classical Hodgkin lymphoma. Both conserved end residues are part of each CDR3. A D gene is named only where the DNA matches it firmly. For some rows the clone size is stated as once, few or many, or as a class when expanded; others skip it.

size	J	D	V	DNA	CDR3
NA	TRBJ2-7	NA	TRBV4-1	TGCGCCAGCAGCCGCCTACGGGCGGAAGGCTCCTACGAGCAGTACTTC	CASSRLRAEGSYEQYF
once	TRBJ1-5	NA	TRBV10-3	TGTGCCATCAGTGAGTCTAGTGCTCAGCCCCAGCATTTT	CAISESSAQPQHF
NA	TRBJ2-5	NA	TRBV7-6	TGTGCCAGCAGCTTAATCCAAGAGACCCAGTACTTC	CASSLIQETQYF
NA	TRBJ1-1	NA	TRBV6-6	TGTGCCAGCAGTTACTCGGCGGAGATGAACACTGAAGCTTTCTTT	CASSYSAEMNTEAFF
NA	TRBJ1-3	NA	TRBV7-8	TGTGCCAGCAGCTTAGTTTTCCGGGACAAATATCCTGGAAACACCATATATTTT	CASSLVFRDKYPGNTIYF
NA	TRBJ1-2	TRBD1	TRBV9	TGTGCCAGCAGCGGAGGGGGACAGGGCCGTTATGGCTACACCTTC	CASSGGGQGRYGYTF
NA	TRBJ2-2	NA	TRBV5-1	TGCGCCAGCAGCCCCCGCCGGGGGACGAACACCGGGGAGCTGTTTTTT	CASSPRRGTNTGELFF
NA	TRBJ1-2	NA	TRBV6-4	TGTGCCAGCAGTGACGGTAGTTTCCCGGGGAACTATGGCTACACCTTC	CASSDGSFPGNYGYTF
NA	TRBJ2-3	TRBD2	TRBV15	TGTGCCACCTCCCGGGGGGGCCGACACACAGATACGCAGTATTTT	CATSRGGRHTDTQYF
once	TRBJ1-2	NA	TRBV5-1	TGCGCCAGCAGCCCCGGCCGGGGGGGGAATGGCTACACCTTC	CASSPGRGGNGYTF
NA	TRBJ2-3	NA	TRBV19	TGTGCCAGTAGTCCTTTCGTCCGCACAGATACGCAGTATTTT	CASSPFVRTDTQYF
NA	TRBJ2-1	TRBD2	TRBV7-9	TGTGCCAGCAGCTTAGGGTACCGGCCTAGCGGGGCTTTCGACAATGAGCAGTTCTTC	CASSLGYRPSGAFDNEQFF
NA	TRBJ2-5	NA	TRBV18	TGTGCCAGCTCACCCCCGGGAATAGGGGAGACCCAGTACTTC	CASSPPGIGETQYF
NA	TRBJ1-5	NA	TRBV7-8	TGTGCCAGCAGCCTTGGCGAGCCATATAGCAATCAGCCCCAGCATTTT	CASSLGEPYSNQPQHF
NA	TRBJ2-7	NA	TRBV19	TGTGCCAGTAGTAAACAAGACAGACACGAGCAGTACTTC	CASSKQDRHEQYF
NA	TRBJ1-5	TRBD1	TRBV19	TGTGCCAGTAGTTGGACAGGGGGCAATCAGCCCCAGCATTTT	CASSWTGGNQPQHF
NA	TRBJ2-3	NA	TRBV6-6	TGTGCCAGCAGTTACTCGGTCCCTAGTAGAGATACGCAGTATTTT	CASSYSVPSRDTQYF
NA	TRBJ2-7	NA	TRBV4-3	TGCGCCAGCAGCCAAAGACAGAGCGCTCCAGCCCACGAGCAGTACTTC	CASSQRQSAPAHEQYF
NA	TRBJ1-1	NA	TRBV5-1	TGCGCCAGCAGCTTGTGGGAGCCGCTGAGGGACACTGAAGCTTTCTTT	CASSLWEPLRDTEAFF
NA	TRBJ2-3	NA	TRBV7-2	TGTGCCAGCAGTCCGGGACATGGGCGAGATACGCAGTATTTT	CASSPGHGRDTQYF
NA	TRBJ1-1	NA	TRBV6-5	TGTGCCAGCAGTTACTCGGCCAGAGCGAACACTGAAGCTTTCTTT	CASSYSARANTEAFF
NA	TRBJ1-1	NA	TRBV27	TGTGCCAGCAGTTTAATGGGGGACACTGAAGCTTTCTTT	CASSLMGDTEAFF
NA	TRBJ2-7	TRBD2	TRBV4-1	TGCGCCAGCAGCCCCGTGCTAGCGGGGGGTTACGAGCAGTACTTC	CASSPVLAGGYEQYF
NA	TRBJ2-7	NA	TRBV7-9	TGTGCCAGCAGCTCTCAGGGACGCTACGAGCAGTACTTC	CASSSQGRYEQYF
NA	TRBJ2-5	TRBD1	TRBV28	TGTGCCAGCAGTCCCGGGACAGCCCCAAAAGAGACCCAGTACTTC	CASSPGTAPKETQYF
once	TRBJ1-1	NA	TRBV13	TGTGCCAGCAGCTCCTGGGAGGTGAACACTGAAGCTTTCTTT	CASSSWEVNTEAFF
NA	TRBJ2-2	TRBD1	TRBV10-1	TGCGCCAGCAGCAGACAGGGCATGGGCGGGGAGCTGTTTTTT	CASSRQGMGGELFF
NA	TRBJ2-5	TRBD1	TRBV5-1	TGCGCCAGCAGCTTGGAGGGGACAGGCGGAGAGACCCAGTACTTC	CASSLEGTGGETQYF
NA	TRBJ2-1	TRBD2	TRBV10-2	TGCGCCAGCAGTGTTCGGCTAGCGGGGGACAATGAGCAGTTCTTC	CASSVRLAGDNEQFF
few	TRBJ1-5	NA	TRBV27	TGTGCCAGCAGTTTTCAGGGAGTCAATCAGCCCCAGCATTTT	CASSFQGVNQPQHF
large	TRBJ1-3	NA	TRBV5-5	TGTGCCAGCAGCCCCCCCCTATGGATAGACCGAAACTCTGGAAACACCATATATTTT	CASSPPLWIDRNSGNTIYF
NA	TRBJ2-1	NA	TRBV10-3	TGTGCCATCAGTGATGAATGGGACAATGAGCAGTTCTTC	CAISDEWDNEQFF
NA	TRBJ1-6	TRBD1	TRBV7-8	TGTGCCAGCAGCTCACATTATTACCCAGGACAGGTTCGAAATTCACCCCTCCACTTT	CASSSHYYPGQVRNSPLHF
few	TRBJ2-3	TRBD2	TRBV7-3	TGTGCCAGCAGCTTAAGGGGGACTAGGTCAGATACGCAGTATTTT	CASSLRGTRSDTQYF
NA	TRBJ1-6	NA	TRBV10-3	TGTGCCATTAGCACAGGGAATAATTCACCCCTCCACTTT	CAISTGNNSPLHF
NA	TRBJ2-7	TRBD1	TRBV27	TGTGCCAGCAGTTTGAAGCCGGGACAGGCGTCGTTACGAGGGTTCGAGCAGTACTTC	CASSLKPGQASLRGFEQYF
NA	TRBJ1-5	TRBD1	TRBV27	TGTGCCAGCAGACCGGGACAGGGCTTGGGGAAGATCTTAAATCAGCCCCAGCATTTT	CASRPGQGLGKILNQPQHF
NA	TRBJ2-4	NA	TRBV11-2	TGTGCCAGCAGCTTAGAGAGGGCGGGCAAAAACATTCAGTACTTC	CASSLERAGKNIQYF
NA	TRBJ2-7	TRBD1	TRBV5-8	TGTGCCAGCGGCGACAGGGGCCTCTACGAGCAGTACTTC	CASGDRGLYEQYF
NA	TRBJ1-1	NA	TRBV4-3	TGCGCCAGCAGCCAAGGAGGGGGGGGCAGGGAGACTGAAGCTTTCTTT	CASSQGGGGRETEAFF
NA	TRBJ1-1	NA	TRBV18	TGTGCCAGCTCACCATCCAAGAACACTGAAGCTTTCTTT	CASSPSKNTEAFF
NA	TRBJ1-6	NA	TRBV9	TGTGCCAGCAGCGCCGAACAGGGAAGGCTTTCACCCCTCCACTTT	CASSAEQGRLSPLHF